The next 11 T cell receptor beta chains were all read from a single sample in a study of OX40 agonist ivuxolimab in advanced cancers. The library was obtained by the immunoSEQ multiplex PCR assay. TCRdb mirrors the immuneACCESS table, restricted to in-frame sequences. Some clones are absent from its copies; in checked studies, under half trace to an unresolved V gene, and the reason for the others is unknown. The sample table lists 79,000 or so clones, about 90% of them with a count of one. The ten largest make up roughly 1.6% of the sample. Source: CD4+ or CD8+ T cells sorted from blood, taken in a trial of the OX40 agonist ivuxolimab. The receptors stem from an adult with an advanced solid tumor such as melanoma, head and neck, liver or kidney cancer.

The genes are TRBV29-1 and TRBJ2-1, with TRBD2 as a possible D gene (6 bases). The CDR3 is 12 amino acids. Germline CDR1 reads SQVTM; CDR2 reads ANQGSEA. Trimming pared 4 bases from V and 4 bases from J, leaving 8 bases between. CDR3: CSVGAGYNEQFF. For the CDR3, the DNA is TGCAGCGTTGGGGCGGGATACAATGAGCAGTTCTTC.

The chain joins TRBV7-9 to TRBJ1-1, with a tentative D call TRBD1 (5 bases). Germline-derived CDR1 and CDR2 are SEHNR and FQNEAQ (reference sequence). Trimming took 2 bases from V and 1 from J, leaving 11 bases between them. The CDR3 is 15 amino acids. For the CDR3, the DNA is TGTGCCAGCAGCTTAACCCCGACAGCGAACACTGAAGCTTTCTTT. Protein sequence: CASSLTPTANTEAFF.

There are a few counts of this clone. V gene TRBV7-9 combines with J gene TRBJ1-2, with D possibly TRBD1 on 5 matching bases. Per the germline V gene, CDR1 is SEHNR and CDR2 is FQNEAQ (reference sequence). The V gene lost 5 bases and the J gene lost 4 bases, with 11 bases spanning the gap. There are 13 residues in the CDR3. The CDR3: CASSTTVLYGYTF. The CDR3 nucleotides read TGTGCCAGCAGCACGACAGTGCTCTATGGCTACACCTTC.

V and J are TRBV6-6 and TRBJ2-7; 7 nucleotides match TRBD2. The V and J ends lost 6 bases and 5 bases, in that order; junction bases with no gene match: 10. CDR1 is MNHNY, CDR2 SVGAGI, per germline (reference sequence). CDR3 length equals 14 residues. CDR3 amino acids: CASSLRLAPHEQYF. The CDR3 coding sequence is TGTGCCAGCAGCCTAAGACTAGCCCCCCACGAGCAGTACTTC.

The CDR3: CASSSGGQETQYF. The DNA of the CDR3 is TGTGCCAGCAGTTCGGGGGGGCAAGAGACCCAGTACTTC. V gene TRBV2 combines with J gene TRBJ2-5, with 8 bases matching TRBD2. The CDR3 consists of 13 residues. J was trimmed by 2 bases and V by 5 bases; bases with no gene match: 1. Germline V gives CDR1 SNHLY, CDR2 FYNNEI.

The J gene is TRBJ2-2, the V gene TRBV4-1; the D gene is possibly TRBD1 (5 bases). Germline assignment: CDR1 MGHRA and CDR2 YSYEKL. The germline V and J ends were trimmed by 2 bases and 2 bases, with 9 bases remaining between them. CDR3 length: 15 residues. The CDR3 loop reads CASSQYTGNTGELFF. The CDR3 DNA reads TGCGCCAGCAGCCAATATACAGGAAACACCGGGGAGCTGTTTTTT.

The V and J genes are TRBV10-3 and TRBJ1-5; TRBD1 is a possible D gene (5 bases). The CDR3 totals 15 residues. Germline CDR1 and CDR2: ENHRY and SYGVKD. Trimming shortened V by 0 bases and J by 4 bases, and 10 bases separated the two germline ends. CDR3 in amino acids: CAISESTGGNQPQHF. CDR3 DNA sequence: TGTGCCATCAGTGAGTCCACAGGTGGTAATCAGCCCCAGCATTTT.

The sample holds one count of this clone. V and J are TRBV10-3 and TRBJ2-5; 13 bases are a match to TRBD2. The CDR3 consists of 15 residues. The germline gives CDR1 ENHRY, CDR2 SYGVKD. Trimming at V came to 6 bases and at J to 6 bases, leaving 7 bases not matched to a gene. The chain's CDR3 is CAISAPGTSGKTQYF. CDR3 DNA: TGTGCCATCAGCGCACCCGGGACTAGCGGGAAGACCCAGTACTTC.

The V gene is TRBV27, the J gene TRBJ1-1; D perhaps matches TRBD1 (5 bases). The V gene lost 8 bases and the J gene lost 5 bases, with 18 bases spanning the gap. The CDR3 extends over 14 amino acids. Germline V gene lookup returns CDR1 MNHEY and CDR2 SMNVEV (reference sequence). The CDR3 coding sequence is TGTGCCAGCTGCCTCGGGGGGGGAGGGACTGAAGCTTTCTTT. Protein sequence: CASCLGGGGTEAFF.

This chain joins TRBV15 and TRBJ1-4; a possible D gene is TRBD1 (5 bases). The CDR3 is 15 residues long. CDR1 and CDR2 (germline): LNHNV, YYDKDF (reference sequence). The ends were cut back, 0 bases at V and 8 bases at J, with 13 bases in the middle. The CDR3 DNA reads as TGTGCCACCAGCAGAGATCCCAGGGTTAAAGAAAAACTGTTTTTT. Encoded protein: CATSRDPRVKEKLFF.

A note on this clone: This may arise from a read error, as a much more abundant clone is one base away. The CDR3 carries no conserved terminal phenylalanine or tryptophan, so it likely arises from a read error. The V call is TRBV11-2, the J call TRBJ2-7, with TRBD2 matching 14 bases. Germline V gene sequence: CDR1 SGHAT, CDR2 FQNNGV. Trimming removed 6 bases from V and 7 bases from J; junction bases left unmatched: 8. The CDR3 runs to 15 residues. CDR3 residues: CASSRSGLAGGEQYL. CDR3 DNA: TGTGCCAGCAGTCGTTCCGGACTAGCGGGAGGTGAGCAGTACCTC.